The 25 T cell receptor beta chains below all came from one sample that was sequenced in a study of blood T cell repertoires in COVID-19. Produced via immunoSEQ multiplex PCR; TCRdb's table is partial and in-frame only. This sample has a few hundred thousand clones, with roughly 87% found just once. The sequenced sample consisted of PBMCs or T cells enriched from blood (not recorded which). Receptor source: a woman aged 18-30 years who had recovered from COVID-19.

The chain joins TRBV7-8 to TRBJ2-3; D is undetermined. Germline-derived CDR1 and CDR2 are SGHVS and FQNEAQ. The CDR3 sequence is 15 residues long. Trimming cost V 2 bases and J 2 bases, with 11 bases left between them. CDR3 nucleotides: TGTGCCAGCAGCTTATACGCTAGTCACACAGATACGCAGTATTTT. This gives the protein CASSLYASHTDTQYF. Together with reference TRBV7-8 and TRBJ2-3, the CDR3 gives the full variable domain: GAGVSQSPRYKVAKRGQDVALRCDPISGHVSLFWYQQALGQGPEFLTYFQNEAQLDKSGLPSDRFFAERPEGSVSTLKIQRTQQEDSAVYLCASSLYASHTDTQYFGPGTRLTVL.

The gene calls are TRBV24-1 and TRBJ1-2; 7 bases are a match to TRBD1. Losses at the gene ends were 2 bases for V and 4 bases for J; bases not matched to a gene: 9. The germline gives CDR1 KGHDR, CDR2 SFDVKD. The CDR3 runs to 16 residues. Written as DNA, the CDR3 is TGTGCCACCAGTGATTCCCCGGACAGGCCTTCCTATGGCTACACCTTC. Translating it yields CATSDSPDRPSYGYTF.

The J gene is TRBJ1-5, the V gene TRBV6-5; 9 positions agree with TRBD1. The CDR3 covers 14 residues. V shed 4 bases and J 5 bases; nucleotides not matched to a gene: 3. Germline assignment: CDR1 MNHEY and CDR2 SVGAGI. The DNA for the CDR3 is TGTGCCAGCAGTTCTACAGGGGGCTATCAGCCCCAGCATTTT. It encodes CASSSTGGYQPQHF.

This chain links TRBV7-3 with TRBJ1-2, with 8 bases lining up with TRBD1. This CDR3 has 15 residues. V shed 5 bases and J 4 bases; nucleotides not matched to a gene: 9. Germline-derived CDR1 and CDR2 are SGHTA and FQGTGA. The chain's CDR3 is CASSPQDRAPYGYTF. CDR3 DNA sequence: TGTGCCAGCAGCCCACAGGACAGGGCGCCCTATGGCTACACCTTC.

CDR3 nucleotides: TGTGCCAGCCGAAGGACGGCTGCAGCGGAGAGAGCCTACAATGAGCAGTTCTTC. This sequence encodes CASRRTAAAERAYNEQFF. J is TRBJ2-1 and V is TRBV28; possibly TRBD2 for D (5 bases). Trimming removed 8 bases at V and 2 bases at J, with 25 bases between. Germline V gene data show CDR1 as MDHEN and CDR2 as SYDVKM. This CDR3 is 18 amino acids long.

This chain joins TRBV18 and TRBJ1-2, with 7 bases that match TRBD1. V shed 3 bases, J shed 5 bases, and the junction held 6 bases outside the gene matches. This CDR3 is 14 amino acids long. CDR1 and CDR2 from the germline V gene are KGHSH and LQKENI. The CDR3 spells CASSPDRELYGYTF. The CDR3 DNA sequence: TGTGCCAGCTCACCCGACAGGGAACTTTATGGCTACACCTTC. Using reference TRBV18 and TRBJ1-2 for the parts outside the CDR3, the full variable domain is NAGVMQNPRHLVRRRGQEARLRCSPMKGHSHVYWYRQLPEEGLKFMVYLQKENIIDESGMPKERFSAEFPKEGPSILRIQQVVRGDSAAYFCASSPDRELYGYTFGSGTRLTVV.

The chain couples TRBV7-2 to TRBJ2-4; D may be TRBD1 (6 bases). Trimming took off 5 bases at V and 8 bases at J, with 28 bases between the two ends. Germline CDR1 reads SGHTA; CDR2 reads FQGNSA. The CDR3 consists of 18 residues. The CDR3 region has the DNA TGTGCCAGCAGCCTCGGCGATAGGAGAGGGGGAAGCTGGGACATTCAGTACTTC. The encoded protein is CASSLGDRRGGSWDIQYF.

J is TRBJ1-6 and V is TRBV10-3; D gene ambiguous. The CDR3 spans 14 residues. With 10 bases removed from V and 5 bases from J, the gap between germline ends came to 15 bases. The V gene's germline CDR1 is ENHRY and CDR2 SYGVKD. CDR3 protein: CATQTSSDNSPLHF. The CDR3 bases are TGTGCCACCCAGACTTCCAGCGATAATTCACCCCTCCACTTT.

The CDR3 sequence: CASRPTGENSPLHF. In DNA form, the CDR3 reads TGTGCCAGCAGGCCGACGGGGGAGAATTCACCCCTCCACTTT. The chain employs TRBV7-9 and TRBJ1-6, with D tentatively TRBD1 (5 bases). Germline CDR1 is SEHNR and CDR2 is FQNEAQ (reference sequence). The CDR3 consists of 14 residues. The ends were cut back, 6 bases at V and 7 bases at J, with 13 bases in the middle.

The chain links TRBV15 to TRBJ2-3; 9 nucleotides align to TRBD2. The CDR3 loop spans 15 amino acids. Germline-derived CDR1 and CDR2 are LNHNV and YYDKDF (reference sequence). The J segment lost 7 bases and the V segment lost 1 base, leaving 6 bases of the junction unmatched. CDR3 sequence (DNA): TGTGCCACCAGCAGAGTGGGCGGGAGGGATTATACGCAGTATTTT. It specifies CATSRVGGRDYTQYF. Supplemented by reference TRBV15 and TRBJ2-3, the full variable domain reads DAMVIQNPRYQVTQFGKPVTLSCSQTLNHNVMYWYQQKSSQAPKLLFHYYDKDFNNEADTPDNFQSRRPNTSFCFLDIRSPGLGDTAMYLCATSRVGGRDYTQYFGPGTRLTVL.

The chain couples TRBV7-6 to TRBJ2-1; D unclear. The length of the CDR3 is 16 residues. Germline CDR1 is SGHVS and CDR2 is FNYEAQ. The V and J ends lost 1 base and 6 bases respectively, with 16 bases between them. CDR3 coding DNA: TGTGCCAGCAGCTTAGGTGCCCCGGCGGTTCCCAATGAGCAGTTCTTC. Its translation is CASSLGAPAVPNEQFF.

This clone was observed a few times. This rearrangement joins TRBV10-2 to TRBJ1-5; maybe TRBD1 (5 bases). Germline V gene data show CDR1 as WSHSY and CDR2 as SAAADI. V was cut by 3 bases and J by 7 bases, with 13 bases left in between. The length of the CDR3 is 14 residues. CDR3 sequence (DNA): TGCGCCAGCAGTGACACAGGAGTTGAACAGCCCCAGCATTTT. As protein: CASSDTGVEQPQHF.

The CDR3: CAWSGRGGMTGELFF. The CDR3 DNA reads as TGTGCCTGGAGTGGACGGGGGGGGATGACCGGGGAGCTGTTTTTT. The chain links TRBV30 to TRBJ2-2, with 8 positions matching TRBD2. V lost 1 base and J lost 5; bases outside the gene matches: 6. This CDR3 comprises 15 residues. Germline V gene lookup returns CDR1 GTSNPN and CDR2 SVGIG (reference sequence).

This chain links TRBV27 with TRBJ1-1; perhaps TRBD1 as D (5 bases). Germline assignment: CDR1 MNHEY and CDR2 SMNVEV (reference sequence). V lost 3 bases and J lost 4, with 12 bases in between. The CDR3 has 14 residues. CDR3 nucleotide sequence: TGTGCCAGCAGTTTGATCGGGGGGAGCACTGAAGCTTTCTTT. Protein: CASSLIGGSTEAFF.

This chain's CDR3 is CASSVGWGTSGNTIYF. Here the CDR3 DNA reads TGTGCCAGCAGCGTAGGCTGGGGGACATCTGGAAACACCATATATTTT. This chain joins TRBV9 and TRBJ1-3; D perhaps matches TRBD1 (6 bases). Between the trimmed V and J ends, which lost 0 bases and 1 base, there was a span of 11 bases. The length of the CDR3 is 16 residues. CDR1 SGDLS and CDR2 YYNGEE come from the germline V gene.

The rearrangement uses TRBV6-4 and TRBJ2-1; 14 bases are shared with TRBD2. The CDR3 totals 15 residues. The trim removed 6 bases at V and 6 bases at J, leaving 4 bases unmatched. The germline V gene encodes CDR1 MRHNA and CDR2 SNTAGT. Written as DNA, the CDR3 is TGTGCCAGCAGACGACTAGCGGGGGGGGGCAATGAGCAGTTCTTC. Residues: CASRRLAGGGNEQFF.

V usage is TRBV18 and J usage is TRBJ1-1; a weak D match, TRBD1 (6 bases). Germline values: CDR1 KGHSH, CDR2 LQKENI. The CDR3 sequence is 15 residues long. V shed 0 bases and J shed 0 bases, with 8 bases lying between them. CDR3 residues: CASSPPDSMNTEAFF. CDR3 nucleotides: TGTGCCAGCTCACCACCGGACAGCATGAACACTGAAGCTTTCTTT.

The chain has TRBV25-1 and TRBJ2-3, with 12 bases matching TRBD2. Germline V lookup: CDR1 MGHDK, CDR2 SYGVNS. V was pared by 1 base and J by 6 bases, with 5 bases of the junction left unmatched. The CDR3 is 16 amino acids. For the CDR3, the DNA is TGTGCCAGCAGTGAATGGCTAGCGGGGGGGCCGGATACGCAGTATTTT. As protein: CASSEWLAGGPDTQYF.

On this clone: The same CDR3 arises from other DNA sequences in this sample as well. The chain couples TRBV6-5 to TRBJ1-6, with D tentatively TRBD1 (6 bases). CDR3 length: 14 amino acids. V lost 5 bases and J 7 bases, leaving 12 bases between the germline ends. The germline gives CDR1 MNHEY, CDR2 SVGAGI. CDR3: CASSRQGKNSPLHF. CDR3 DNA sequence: TGTGCCAGCAGTCGGCAGGGGAAGAATTCACCCCTCCACTTT.

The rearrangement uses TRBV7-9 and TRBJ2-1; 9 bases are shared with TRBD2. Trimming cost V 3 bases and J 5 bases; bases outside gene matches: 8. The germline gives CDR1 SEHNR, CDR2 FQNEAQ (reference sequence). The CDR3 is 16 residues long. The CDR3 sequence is CASSFRWREGNNEQFF. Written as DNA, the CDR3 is TGTGCCAGCAGCTTCAGGTGGCGGGAGGGCAACAATGAGCAGTTCTTC.

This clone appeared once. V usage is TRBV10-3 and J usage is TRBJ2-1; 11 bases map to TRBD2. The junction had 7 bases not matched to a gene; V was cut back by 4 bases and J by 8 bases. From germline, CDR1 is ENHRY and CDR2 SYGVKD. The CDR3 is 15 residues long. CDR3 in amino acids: CAISAVSGGVDEQFF. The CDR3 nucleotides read TGTGCCATCAGTGCGGTTAGCGGGGGGGTCGATGAGCAGTTCTTC.

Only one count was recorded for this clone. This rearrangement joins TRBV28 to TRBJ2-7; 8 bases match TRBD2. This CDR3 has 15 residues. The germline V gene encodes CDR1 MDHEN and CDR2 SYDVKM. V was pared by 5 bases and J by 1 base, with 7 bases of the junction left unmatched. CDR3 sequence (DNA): TGTGCCAGCAGTCCCCGAGTAGCGGGATCCTACGAGCAGTACTTC. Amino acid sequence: CASSPRVAGSYEQYF.

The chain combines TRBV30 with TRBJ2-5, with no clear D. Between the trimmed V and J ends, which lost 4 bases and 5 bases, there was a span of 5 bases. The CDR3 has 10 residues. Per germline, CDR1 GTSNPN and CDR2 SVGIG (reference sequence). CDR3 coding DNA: TGTGCCTGGAATGAGGAGACCCAGTACTTC. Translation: CAWNEETQYF.

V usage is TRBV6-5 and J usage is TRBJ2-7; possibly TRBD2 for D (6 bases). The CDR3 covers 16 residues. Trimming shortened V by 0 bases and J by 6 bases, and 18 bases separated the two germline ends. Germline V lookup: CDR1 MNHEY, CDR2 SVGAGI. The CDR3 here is CASSYSAGKTRGEQYF. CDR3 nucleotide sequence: TGTGCCAGCAGTTACTCTGCAGGCAAAACGCGGGGCGAGCAGTACTTC.

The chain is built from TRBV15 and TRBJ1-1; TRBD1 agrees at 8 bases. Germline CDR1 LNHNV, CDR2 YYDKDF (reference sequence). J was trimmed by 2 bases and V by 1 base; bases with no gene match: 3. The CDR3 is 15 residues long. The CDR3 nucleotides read TGTGCCACCAGCAGAGGGGGGACAGGAAACACTGAAGCTTTCTTT. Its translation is CATSRGGTGNTEAFF.